The following is a TCR beta chain sequence with its context. These data originate in a study of T cell changes during pregnancy in multiple sclerosis. The CDR3 is 16 residues long. Germline V gene sequence: CDR1 GTSNPN, CDR2 SVGIG (reference sequence). V lost 4 bases and J 1 base, leaving 16 bases between the germline ends. TCRdb keeps only in-frame clones here, not all; method: immunoSEQ multiplex PCR. The sample lists roughly 75,000 clones, roughly 92% occurring once. Source: peripheral blood, taken in the third trimester of pregnancy. The chain links TRBV30 to TRBJ2-2, with D maybe TRBD2 (5 bases). The clonotype was recovered from a female donor in good health, enrolled as a control in a pregnancy study. CDR3 region: CAWNLVRVLNTGELFF. The DNA of the CDR3 is TGTGCCTGGAACCTAGTGAGGGTTTTGAACACCGGGGAGCTGTTTTTT.